The 30 T cell receptor beta chains below were found in one sample sequenced in a study of cytomegalovirus exposure and HLA in healthy donors. PCR amplification relied on 60 Vbeta primers (plus 13 Jbeta primers). Measured with immunoSEQ multiplex PCR; TCRdb has only the in-frame clones, and not every one. Of 80,000 or so clones in the sample, 75% to 80% were seen once. Sequencing was carried out using PBMCs. Receptors were obtained from a man in his forties in good health and CMV-seronegative.

This chain joins TRBV6-5 and TRBJ1-6; a possible D gene is TRBD1 (5 bases). CDR1 and CDR2 (germline): MNHEY, SVGAGI. V dropped 5 bases and J dropped 5 bases, with 10 bases sitting between them. The length of the CDR3 is 14 residues. The CDR3 here is CASSRQPDNSPLHF. CDR3 bases: TGTGCCAGCAGTAGACAGCCCGATAATTCACCCCTCCACTTT.

This chain links TRBV9 with TRBJ1-4, with D perhaps TRBD1 (5 bases). Trimming pared 4 bases from V and 8 bases from J, leaving 15 bases between. This CDR3 has 14 amino acids. Germline lookup yields CDR1 SGDLS and CDR2 YYNGEE. CDR3 in amino acids: CASSNRDSREKLFF. In DNA, the CDR3 is TGTGCCAGCAGCAATCGGGACTCGAGGGAAAAACTGTTTTTT.

The V call is TRBV7-2, the J call TRBJ1-5, with unresolved D. V was shortened by 5 bases and J by 0 bases, with 8 bases between the two germline ends. This CDR3 spans 14 amino acids. CDR1 and CDR2 (germline): SGHTA, FQGNSA. The CDR3 sequence: CASSPDISNQPQHF. The CDR3 coding sequence is TGTGCCAGCAGCCCTGACATTAGCAATCAGCCCCAGCATTTT. Filled out from reference TRBV7-2 and TRBJ1-5, the complete variable domain reads GAGVSQSPSNKVTEKGKDVELRCDPISGHTALYWYRQSLGQGLEFLIYFQGNSAPDKSGLPSDRFSAERTGGSVSTLTIQRTQQEDSAVYLCASSPDISNQPQHFGDGTRLSIL.

This clone was seen only once. CDR3 sequence reads: CASSLNRNYGYTF. As DNA, the CDR3 is TGTGCCAGCAGCTTGAACAGGAACTATGGCTACACCTTC. V is TRBV5-6 and J is TRBJ1-2; D may be TRBD1 (5 bases). The CDR3 runs 13 residues. Per the germline V gene, CDR1 is SGHDT and CDR2 is YYEEEE. Trimming pared 1 base from V and 2 bases from J, leaving 6 bases between. The whole variable domain, remainder taken from reference TRBV5-6 and TRBJ1-2, is DAGVTQSPTHLIKTRGQQVTLRCSPKSGHDTVSWYQQALGQGPQFIFQYYEEEERQRGNFPDRFSGHQFPNYSSELNVNALLLGDSALYLCASSLNRNYGYTFGSGTRLTVV.

This rearrangement joins TRBV12-5 to TRBJ1-4; 11 bases align to TRBD1. Germline V gene sequence: CDR1 LGHNT, CDR2 FRNRAP. V shed 4 bases, J shed 5 bases, and the junction held 9 bases outside the gene matches. The CDR3 extends over 17 amino acids. The CDR3 protein is CASGSGTGGEKNEKLFF. The CDR3 DNA is TGTGCTAGTGGTTCCGGGACAGGGGGAGAGAAAAATGAAAAACTGTTTTTT.

CDR3 sequence reads: CASSLRQEGRRTEAFF. CDR3 DNA: TGCGCCAGCAGTCTCCGACAGGAAGGGCGCCGGACTGAAGCTTTCTTT. The chain has TRBV23-1 and TRBJ1-1, with a possible D match to TRBD1 (6 bases). TRBV23-1 is classed as an ORF, of uncertain function. The ends were cut back, 4 bases at V and 5 bases at J, with 20 bases in the middle. The CDR3 loop spans 16 amino acids.

The chain joins TRBV10-3 to TRBJ2-3; D not certain. This CDR3 spans 17 amino acids. From germline, CDR1 is ENHRY and CDR2 SYGVKD. The V and J ends lost 0 bases and 1 base respectively, with 14 bases between them. Written as DNA, the CDR3 is TGTGCCATCAGTGAGTCGAATTGGGCCCATCGCACAGATACGCAGTATTTT. Its protein product is CAISESNWAHRTDTQYF.

A note on this clone: A junction end diverges from the germline sequence, so it may reflect a read error. The CDR3 loop reads CASSLASGGTVTGELFF. The CDR3 DNA is TGTGCTAGCAGCTTAGCTAGCGGGGGGACAGTCACCGGGGAGCTGTTTTTT. The chain carries TRBV7-7 and TRBJ2-2; the match to TRBD2 covers 11 bases. CDR1 and CDR2 from the germline V gene are SSHAT and FNYEAQ (reference sequence). The CDR3 totals 17 residues.

V and J are TRBV2 and TRBJ1-2, with no clear D. Germline V gene lookup returns CDR1 SNHLY and CDR2 FYNNEI. The CDR3 covers 13 residues. V lost 3 bases to trimming and J lost 0 bases, with 5 bases between them. The CDR3 is CASSDTANYGYTF. CDR3 nucleotide sequence: TGTGCCAGCAGTGATACAGCTAACTATGGCTACACCTTC.

V gene TRBV16 combines with J gene TRBJ1-2; unclear D gene. Germline CDR1 reads KGHSY; CDR2 reads FQNENV. This CDR3 spans 12 amino acids. Trimming removed 5 bases from V and 1 base from J, with 5 bases in between. The CDR3 here is CASSVNNYGYTF. The CDR3 nucleotides read TGTGCCAGCAGCGTCAATAACTATGGCTACACCTTC.

The J gene is TRBJ1-4, the V gene TRBV13, with D possibly being TRBD1 (5 bases). V was cut by 5 bases and J by 3 bases, with 19 bases left in between. Germline CDR1 reads PRHDT; CDR2 reads FYEKMQ (reference sequence). This CDR3 is built from 17 residues. The CDR3 region is CASSRTIPGWANEKLFF. As DNA, the CDR3 is TGTGCCAGCAGCCGTACTATCCCAGGGTGGGCTAATGAAAAACTGTTTTTT. The entire variable domain, with the rest obtained from reference TRBV13 and TRBJ1-4, is as follows: AAGVIQSPRHLIKEKRETATLKCYPIPRHDTVYWYQQGPGQDPQFLISFYEKMQSDKGSIPDRFSAQQFSDYHSELNMSSLELGDSALYFCASSRTIPGWANEKLFFGSGTQLSVL.

V gene TRBV4-1 combines with J gene TRBJ1-5; TRBD1 matches at 8 bases. This CDR3 is 17 amino acids long. Trimming cost V 4 bases and J 2 bases; bases outside gene matches: 10. Germline CDR1 and CDR2: MGHRA and YSYEKL. The CDR3 here is CASSPLLTGQGNQPQHF. CDR3 DNA: TGCGCCAGCAGCCCTCTACTAACGGGACAGGGCAATCAGCCCCAGCATTTT.

The chain couples TRBV19 to TRBJ2-2; 8 nucleotides match TRBD1. The CDR3 extends over 17 amino acids. CDR1 is LNHDA, CDR2 SQIVND, per germline (reference sequence). V lost 9 bases to trimming and J lost 1 base; unmatched junction nucleotides: 13. CDR3: CASSLTTGGLNTGELFF. The CDR3 DNA sequence: TGTGCCAGCAGCTTGACAACAGGGGGATTGAACACCGGGGAGCTGTTTTTT.

This sequence joins TRBV7-9 and TRBJ2-7; D may be TRBD1 (5 bases). The germline V gene has CDR1 SEHNR and CDR2 FQNEAQ (reference sequence). V shed 5 bases and J shed 2 bases, with 19 bases lying between them. CDR3 length equals 16 residues. This chain's CDR3 is CASSTAGQGNPYEQYF. The CDR3 region has the DNA TGTGCCAGCAGCACGGCTGGGCAGGGAAACCCCTACGAGCAGTACTTC. The full variable domain, in which reference TRBV7-9 and TRBJ2-7 provide the parts outside the CDR3, is DTGVSQNPRHKITKRGQNVTFRCDPISEHNRLYWYRQTLGQGPEFLTYFQNEAQLEKSRLLSDRFSAERPKGSFSTLEIQRTEQGDSAMYLCASSTAGQGNPYEQYFGPGTRLTVT.

This chain links TRBV27 with TRBJ2-7, with 7 bases lining up with TRBD1. This CDR3 region has 13 residues. Germline V gene sequence: CDR1 MNHEY, CDR2 SMNVEV (reference sequence). V lost 5 bases and J lost 4; bases outside the gene matches: 5. The CDR3 DNA is TGTGCCAGCAGTCTGGGGACAGCTTACGAGCAGTACTTC. Its translation is CASSLGTAYEQYF.

V and J are TRBV19 and TRBJ2-7; 12 bases map to TRBD1. The V and J ends lost 5 bases and 3 bases, in that order; junction bases with no gene match: 11. CDR3 length equals 17 residues. Germline CDR1 reads LNHDA; CDR2 reads SQIVND (reference sequence). Written as DNA, the CDR3 is TGTGCCAGTAGTCCACAAGCCGGGACAGGGGGCTACTACGAGCAGTACTTC. Its translation is CASSPQAGTGGYYEQYF.

This clone was found a few times. J is TRBJ2-1 and V is TRBV11-2; possibly TRBD2 for D (5 bases). This CDR3 has 16 residues. CDR1 is SGHAT and CDR2 is FQNNGV in the germline V gene. V lost 0 bases to trimming and J lost 2 bases, with 11 bases between them. The CDR3 loop is CASSLDSMGAYNEQFF. DNA for the CDR3: TGTGCCAGCAGCTTAGATTCCATGGGAGCCTACAATGAGCAGTTCTTC.

V usage is TRBV19 and J usage is TRBJ2-1, with 9 positions matching TRBD2. J lost 2 bases, V lost 7 bases, and 9 bases had no gene match. Germline V gene data show CDR1 as LNHDA and CDR2 as SQIVND (reference sequence). The CDR3 totals 16 residues. The CDR3 DNA is TGTGCCAGTACCAAGACTAGCGGTGTCCCCTACAATGAGCAGTTCTTC. Translating gives CASTKTSGVPYNEQFF.

This sequence joins TRBV5-1 and TRBJ1-2, with TRBD1 matching 12 bases. CDR3 size: 16 residues. CDR1 and CDR2 from the germline V gene are SGHRS and YFSETQ. Unmatched junction bases numbered 8, after V lost 4 bases and J lost 4 bases. Here the CDR3 reads CASSPGQGADFYGYTF. CDR3 bases: TGCGCCAGCAGCCCGGGACAGGGGGCGGATTTCTATGGCTACACCTTC.

This chain links TRBV7-9 with TRBJ1-5, with 8 bases fitting TRBD1. The CDR3 has 15 amino acids. Germline CDR1 reads SEHNR; CDR2 reads FQNEAQ (reference sequence). V gave up 2 bases and J gave up 2 bases; unmatched junction bases: 2. CDR3 sequence (DNA): TGTGCCAGCAGCTTAACAGGGGGGGGCAATCAGCCCCAGCATTTT. Amino acids: CASSLTGGGNQPQHF. Drawing the rest from reference TRBV7-9 and TRBJ1-5, the complete variable domain is DTGVSQNPRHKITKRGQNVTFRCDPISEHNRLYWYRQTLGQGPEFLTYFQNEAQLEKSRLLSDRFSAERPKGSFSTLEIQRTEQGDSAMYLCASSLTGGGNQPQHFGDGTRLSIL.

V and J are TRBV5-6 and TRBJ1-1; 7 nucleotides agree with TRBD1. This CDR3 has 15 residues. The germline gives CDR1 SGHDT, CDR2 YYEEEE. J was trimmed by 5 bases and V by 4 bases; bases with no gene match: 11. CDR3 bases: TGTGCCAGCAGCCCAATAACAGGGGTGAGAACTGAAGCTTTCTTT. Protein sequence: CASSPITGVRTEAFF.

This rearrangement joins TRBV6-5 to TRBJ2-2; tentative D call: TRBD1 (5 bases). Trimming took 5 bases from V and 1 from J, leaving 11 bases between them. This CDR3 region has 15 residues. The germline V gene encodes CDR1 MNHEY and CDR2 SVGAGI. The CDR3 DNA follows: TGTGCCAGCAGTCCCTTAACAGGGAACACCGGGGAGCTGTTTTTT. Amino acid sequence: CASSPLTGNTGELFF.

The chain is built from TRBV5-1 and TRBJ2-2; D uncertain. CDR3 length: 16 residues. V lost 0 bases and J lost 0, with 9 bases in between. The germline CDR1 and CDR2 sequences are SGHRS and YFSETQ. CDR3 sequence: CASSLGGSSNTGELFF. For the CDR3, the DNA is TGCGCCAGCAGCTTGGGTGGCAGTTCGAACACCGGGGAGCTGTTTTTT. Full variable domain (remainder filled in from reference TRBV5-1 and TRBJ2-2): KAGVTQTPRYLIKTRGQQVTLSCSPISGHRSVSWYQQTPGQGLQFLFEYFSETQRNKGNFPGRFSGRQFSNSRSEMNVSTLELGDSALYLCASSLGGSSNTGELFFGEGSRLTVL.

This clone was counted only a few times. The V gene is TRBV7-9, the J gene TRBJ2-2; D possibly corresponds to TRBD1 (5 bases). Looked up from germline, CDR1 is SEHNR and CDR2 is FQNEAQ (reference sequence). V dropped 4 bases and J dropped 0 bases, with 9 bases sitting between them. This CDR3 contains 15 residues. For the CDR3, the DNA is TGTGCCAGCAGCTACGACAGCGCGAACACCGGGGAGCTGTTTTTT. It yields the protein CASSYDSANTGELFF.

This clone was counted once. The genes are TRBV4-2 and TRBJ2-7; maybe TRBD1 (5 bases). Germline assignment: CDR1 LGHNA and CDR2 YNFKEQ. V lost 0 bases, J lost 0 bases, and 9 bases lay in between. The CDR3 has 15 amino acids. The CDR3 DNA reads as TGTGCCAGCAGCCAAGACTGGACACTCTCCTACGAGCAGTACTTC. Protein: CASSQDWTLSYEQYF.

This clone was detected only a few times. The V call is TRBV19, the J call TRBJ2-1; TRBD1 matches at 8 bases. The J segment lost 6 bases and the V segment lost 3 bases, leaving 1 base of the junction unmatched. The CDR3 length is 13 residues. Germline V gives CDR1 LNHDA, CDR2 SQIVND (reference sequence). The CDR3 sequence is CASSIQGANEQFF. CDR3 nucleotide sequence: TGTGCCAGTAGTATCCAGGGGGCCAATGAGCAGTTCTTC.

The chain recombines TRBV5-1 with TRBJ2-6, with no clear D. This CDR3 has 16 residues. Germline loops: CDR1 SGHRS, CDR2 YFSETQ. Trimming pared 1 base from V and 0 bases from J, leaving 8 bases between. CDR3 protein: CASSLLSFSGANVLTF. The CDR3 nucleotides read TGCGCCAGCAGCTTGCTCAGTTTCTCTGGGGCCAACGTCCTGACTTTC.

CDR3 region: CAAPRGNTGELFF. As DNA, the CDR3 is TGTGCCGCTCCTAGGGGGAACACCGGGGAGCTGTTTTTT. This chain connects TRBV7-6 to TRBJ2-2; D may be TRBD1 (5 bases). Trimming removed 11 bases at V and 1 base at J, with 11 bases between. The CDR3 sequence is 13 residues long. CDR1 is SGHVS and CDR2 is FNYEAQ in the germline V gene.

The rearrangement uses TRBV12-2 and TRBJ1-4; the table assigns TRBD1, which was not confirmed against the DNA. TRBV12-2 is reported as a pseudogene. The CDR3 is 16 residues long. The CDR3 loop is CARRSSSDRVNEKLFF. The CDR3 DNA reads as TGTGCACGTCGCTCCTCCTCCGACAGGGTTAATGAAAAACTGTTTTTT.

This clone was counted a few times. V is TRBV28 and J is TRBJ2-7, with a possible D match to TRBD2 (7 bases). CDR3 length: 13 amino acids. Germline V gene sequence: CDR1 MDHEN, CDR2 SYDVKM. V lost 3 bases and J 5 bases, leaving 11 bases between the germline ends. In nucleotides, the CDR3 is TGTGCCAGCAGTTTCGGGGGGCGGAACGAGCAGTACTTC. This gives the protein CASSFGGRNEQYF.